Included here is one T cell receptor beta chain sequence, with context. The CDR3 goes on 3 residues after the read ends, and that part is filled in from the germline J gene. This sample was taken from a study of T cells in women clearing cervical HPV infection. Study-wide context: Cases' blood sampling followed lesion detection by median about 150 days (90 to 200).

In germline, CDR1 is GTSNPN, CDR2 SVGIG (reference sequence). CDR3 length equals 13 residues. Assay used: immunoSEQ multiplex PCR; TCRdb lists only in-frame clones, some missing. The sample has some 30,000 clones, and its top ten clones hold 4.3%. The material sequenced was blood buffy coat. The chain combines TRBV30 with TRBJ2-2; 7 bases map to TRBD1. This sequence originates from a woman between 18 and 75 years old with a cervical HPV16 infection that either progressed to CIN3+ or cleared (not recorded which). Incomplete CDR3 DNA: TGTGCCAGCAACAGGGGTTCTGATTCACCG. Translating gives CASNRGSDSP. The complete CDR3 protein is CASNRGSDSPLFF.